The rows below give T cell receptor beta chains drawn from one sample of a study of response to subunit inactivated influenza vaccine. One entry per CDR3 protein results from TCRdb running MiXCR on the RT-PCR reads. The sample consists of approximately 530,000 distinct CDR3 sequences, 10% to 15% of them appearing once. Specimen: PBMCs from blood, collected more than 35 days after vaccination. These receptors all stem from a man aged 45-65 years who received an inactivated influenza vaccine. Each CDR3 is given with its conserved first and last residue. The D gene is left open where the match is weak. The size field is filled for only some rows; it gives once, few, many or a size class.

TRBJ1-2	NA	TRBV12-3/TRBV12-4	many	CASSLDRNYGYTF	TGTGCCAGCAGTTTGGACCGAAACTATGGCTACACCTTC
TRBJ2-6	TRBD1	TRBV6-5	many	CASSYSPGGSGANVLTF	TGTGCCAGCAGTTATTCCCCAGGGGGCTCTGGGGCCAACGTCCTGACTTTC
TRBJ1-2	TRBD1	TRBV24-1	NA	CATSDPGQGFGYTF	TGTGCCACCAGTGATCCCGGACAGGGATTTGGCTACACCTTC
TRBJ1-3	TRBD1	TRBV18	few	CASSPRDRASGNTIYF	TGTGCCAGCTCACCTCGGGACAGGGCCTCTGGAAACACCATATATTTT
TRBJ2-7	NA	TRBV20-1	many	CSARREYEQYF	TGCAGTGCTAGAAGGGAATACGAGCAGTACTTC
TRBJ1-1	TRBD1	TRBV7-2	NA	CASSPRQGSRAFF	TGTGCCAGTAGCCCCCGACAGGGAAGTAGAGCTTTCTTT
TRBJ2-1	NA	TRBV5-1	NA	CASSLARNSVYNEQFF	TGCGCCAGCAGCTTGGCCCGGAATTCAGTATACAATGAGCAGTTCTTC
TRBJ2-2	TRBD1	TRBV25-1	few	CASKRGPHGELFF	TGTGCCAGCAAGAGGGGGCCGCACGGGGAGCTGTTTTTT
TRBJ1-6	NA	TRBV5-5	few	CASSSTNDRNSPLHF	TGTGCCAGCAGCTCGACGAATGACAGGAATTCACCCCTCCACTTT
TRBJ2-3	TRBD2	TRBV20-1	NA	CSATATSGKDTQYF	TGCAGTGCGACCGCCACTAGCGGAAAAGATACGCAGTATTTT
TRBJ2-7	TRBD1	TRBV29-1	few	CSVEFGQGTAYEQYF	TGCAGCGTTGAGTTTGGACAGGGGACCGCCTACGAGCAGTACTTC
TRBJ2-7	NA	TRBV5-1	few	CASSPRIRYNEQYF	TGCGCCAGCAGCCCCAGGATAAGGTACAACGAGCAGTACTTC
TRBJ2-1	TRBD2	TRBV20-1	many	CSLRLAGPYNEQFF	TGCAGCCTCCGACTAGCGGGACCCTACAATGAGCAGTTCTTC
TRBJ2-3	NA	TRBV6-2/TRBV6-3	NA	CASSYPPEGPSTDTQYF	TGTGCCAGCAGTTACCCCCCTGAGGGACCCAGCACAGATACGCAGTATTTT
TRBJ2-3	NA	TRBV12-3/TRBV12-4	few	CASSFPGTQYF	TGTGCCAGCAGTTTCCCCGGGACGCAGTATTTT
TRBJ1-1	NA	TRBV21-1	few	CASSPQRGRVTEAFF	TGTGCCAGCAGCCCTCAACGGGGCAGGGTCACTGAAGCTTTCTTT
TRBJ1-1	NA	TRBV20-1	few	CSGAQGITEAFF	TGCAGTGGGGCCCAGGGGATTACTGAAGCTTTCTTT
TRBJ2-1	TRBD2	TRBV20-1	few	CSARGGLEPYNEQFF	TGCAGTGCTAGAGGCGGACTAGAACCCTACAATGAGCAGTTCTTC
TRBJ2-1	TRBD2	TRBV12-3/TRBV12-4	NA	CASSLGGSLSYNEQFF	TGTGCCAGCAGTCTGGGCGGGAGCCTCTCCTACAATGAGCAGTTCTTC
TRBJ2-3	TRBD1	TRBV10-3	few	CAIGTGSTDTQYF	TGTGCCATCGGGACAGGGAGCACAGATACGCAGTATTTT
TRBJ2-2	TRBD1	TRBV29-1	many	CSVDPGGFGELFF	TGCAGCGTTGATCCAGGGGGTTTCGGGGAGCTGTTTTTT
TRBJ2-5	NA	TRBV7-2	NA	CASSLAFQRETQYF	TGTGCCAGCAGCTTAGCGTTTCAGAGGGAGACCCAGTACTTC
TRBJ1-2	NA	TRBV7-6	NA	CASSLSAEDPNYGYTF	TGTGCCAGCAGCTTATCAGCTGAGGATCCCAACTATGGCTACACCTTC
TRBJ1-5	NA	TRBV20-1	many	CSAVRTTNQPQHF	TGCAGTGCCGTGAGGACGACTAATCAGCCCCAGCATTTT
TRBJ2-3	NA	TRBV27	once	CASSRATPTDTQYF	TGTGCCAGCAGCCGGGCCACCCCCACAGATACGCAGTATTTT
TRBJ2-1	NA	TRBV4-3	few	CASSQDGRVGNEQFF	TGCGCCAGCAGCCAAGACGGCAGGGTCGGCAATGAGCAGTTCTTC
TRBJ2-5	TRBD2	TRBV20-1	few	CSARAGFAETQYF	TGCAGTGCACGAGCGGGGTTTGCGGAGACCCAGTACTTC
TRBJ2-1	TRBD1	TRBV4-3	few	CASSQRTGHNEQFF	TGCGCCAGCAGCCAACGGACAGGGCACAATGAGCAGTTCTTC
TRBJ2-1	NA	TRBV5-1	NA	CASSPGGSGQGLNEQFF	TGCGCCAGCAGCCCGGGGGGTAGTGGACAGGGACTCAATGAGCAGTTCTTC
TRBJ2-3	TRBD1	TRBV4-2	NA	CASSPEQGAAADTQYF	TGTGCCAGCAGCCCCGAGCAGGGGGCGGCGGCAGATACGCAGTATTTT
TRBJ2-2	NA	TRBV7-8	NA	CASSLVVFGELFF	TGTGCCAGCAGCTTAGTGGTCTTCGGGGAGCTGTTTTTT
TRBJ2-6	TRBD2	TRBV6-2/TRBV6-3	NA	CASSYGGLAGGPGANVLTF	TGTGCCAGCAGTTATGGCGGACTAGCGGGAGGGCCTGGGGCCAACGTCCTGACTTTC
TRBJ1-1	NA	TRBV5-1	NA	CASSLAPATNTEAFF	TGCGCCAGCAGCTTGGCCCCAGCCACGAACACTGAAGCTTTCTTT
TRBJ2-2	NA	TRBV20-1	NA	CSARDVWGGGNTGELFF	TGCAGTGCTAGAGATGTGTGGGGAGGGGGAAACACCGGGGAGCTGTTTTTT
TRBJ2-2	TRBD2	TRBV25-1	few	CASSKTSGTGELFF	TGTGCCAGCAGTAAGACTAGCGGGACCGGGGAGCTGTTTTTT
TRBJ2-5	TRBD1	TRBV7-8	NA	CASSLRTGAMETQYF	TGTGCCAGCAGCTTAAGGACAGGAGCTATGGAGACCCAGTACTTC
TRBJ2-5	TRBD1	TRBV20-1	NA	CSASPGQELTQYF	TGCAGTGCTAGTCCCGGACAGGAGTTGACCCAGTACTTC
TRBJ2-7	NA	TRBV4-2	NA	CASSPGPDYEQYF	TGTGCCAGCAGCCCGGGACCCGACTACGAGCAGTACTTC
TRBJ2-5	TRBD1	TRBV5-1	NA	CASTTQGALETQYF	TGCGCCAGCACCACCCAGGGGGCCCTGGAGACCCAGTACTTC
TRBJ2-7	NA	TRBV6-1	NA	CASSDRDLSSYEQYF	TGTGCCAGCAGTGACCGGGACCTAAGCTCCTACGAGCAGTACTTC
TRBJ2-7	NA	TRBV7-9	NA	CASRSGVNEQYF	TGTGCCAGCAGGTCAGGGGTCAACGAGCAGTACTTC
TRBJ2-2	NA	TRBV7-2	many	CASSFTSGQPGELFF	TGTGCCAGCAGTTTCACCTCCGGGCAACCCGGGGAGCTGTTTTTT
TRBJ1-2	NA	TRBV10-3	few	CAISVTGTTGGYTF	TGTGCCATCAGTGTTACGGGGACCACCGGGGGCTACACCTTC
TRBJ1-5	NA	TRBV6-1	NA	CASSTRRSQPQHF	TGTGCCAGCAGCACCAGGAGGTCTCAGCCCCAGCATTTT
TRBJ2-1	TRBD2	TRBV9	few	CASSVNSGVEQFF	TGTGCCAGCAGCGTAAACAGCGGGGTTGAGCAGTTCTTC
TRBJ2-3	NA	TRBV7-2	few	CASSFETENTQYF	TGTGCCAGCAGCTTCGAGACTGAGAATACGCAGTATTTT
TRBJ2-7	TRBD1	TRBV4-1	few	CASSQPTKKSRTGSYEQYF	TGCGCCAGCAGCCAACCTACGAAGAAGTCCAGGACAGGGTCCTACGAGCAGTACTTC